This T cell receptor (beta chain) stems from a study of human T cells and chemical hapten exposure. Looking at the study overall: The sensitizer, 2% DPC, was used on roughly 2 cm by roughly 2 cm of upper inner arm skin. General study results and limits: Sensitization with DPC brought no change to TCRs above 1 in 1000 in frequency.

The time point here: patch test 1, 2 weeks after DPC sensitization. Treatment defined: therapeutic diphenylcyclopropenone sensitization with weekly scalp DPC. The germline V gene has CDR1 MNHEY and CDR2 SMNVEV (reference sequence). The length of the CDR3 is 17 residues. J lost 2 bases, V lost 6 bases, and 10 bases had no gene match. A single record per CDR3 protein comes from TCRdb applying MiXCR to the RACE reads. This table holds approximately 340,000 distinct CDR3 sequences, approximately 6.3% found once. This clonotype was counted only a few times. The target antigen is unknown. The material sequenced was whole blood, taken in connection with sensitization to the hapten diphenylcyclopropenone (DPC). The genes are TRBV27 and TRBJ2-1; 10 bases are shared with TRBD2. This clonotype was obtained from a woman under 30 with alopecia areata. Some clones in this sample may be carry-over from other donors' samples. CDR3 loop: CASRSQIAGGPYNEQFF. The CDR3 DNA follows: TGTGCCAGCAGATCACAAATAGCGGGGGGTCCCTACAATGAGCAGTTCTTC.